This T cell receptor beta chain was sequenced in a study of beta chain features in type 1 diabetes (dated by TCRdb to between 2017 and 2018). Study-wide context: Mean age, gender distribution, total cell number and subset yield did not differ between patients and healthy donors. Regulatory and stem cell-like memory subsets were obtained from only 8 patients and roughly 8 healthy donors, while naive and central memory subsets were obtained from all 30 or so donors. A total of 100 million to 110 million sorted cells were examined across all samples, and a strong correlation was observed between cell number per subset and RNA yield. The study compared TCRB repertoires of sorted circulating CD4+ T cell subsets between recently diagnosed type 1 diabetes patients and matched healthy donors.

Overall study results and their limits: Because small numbers of individuals were included in the HLA sub-analyses, any influence of HLA type on TCRB rearrangement was left unresolved. Naive, central memory and regulatory TCRB repertoires appeared to be more similar among patients than among healthy donors. A moderate but significant shortening of TCRB CDR3 length was observed in type 1 diabetes patients in all four CD4+ subsets. Patients with type 1 diabetes made fewer insertions and deleted more nucleotides at VDJ recombination sites, implying thymic rearrangement abnormalities. Because cDNA was sequenced instead of genomic DNA, activated cells with high expression could be over-represented, although the groups did not differ in activation or CD3 levels. Shorter templates might be favored by PCR, yet because patient and control samples were amplified and corrected together, any such skew would affect both groups equally.

The V end gives up 7 bases and the J end 0 bases, leaving 8 bases in the junction not matched to a gene. CDR1 and CDR2, looked up from the germline V gene, are SNHLY and FYNNEI. The CDR3 goes from the cysteine to the phenylalanine over 15 residues. Only the CDR3 portion is preserved as DNA: 45 bases, with reading frame beginning at the first base. About this clone itself: Its antigen is unknown. No much larger clone is present one base from it, and per-base qualities are unavailable.

The entire amount of isolated RNA was reverse transcribed using the High Capacity cDNA Reverse Transcription Kit, so the sequenced TCRB transcripts were expressed ones. Naive, central memory and regulatory T cell samples underwent deep immunoSEQ sequencing, averaging about 3.57 million total reads per sample. After sorted cells were lysed in RLT buffer, RNA was extracted with DNase-treated RNeasy Micro or Mini kits, with the choice depending on cell number. To prevent cross-contamination, every cell subset was processed on its own, while patient and healthy donor samples were processed together. The immunoSEQ multiplex PCR was used to amplify TCRB sequences from cDNA, generating 87-bp fragments that spanned the CDR3 region. Amplicons were sequenced on the Illumina HiSeq platform. The source study handled its data this way. Synthetic template baselines were used to correct PCR bias computationally, reads within Hamming distance 2 were collapsed together, and singletons that could not be merged were discarded. By aligning reads against IMGT, V, D and J genes, CDR3 length, and insertions or deletions at six rearrangement sites were assigned. Within each subset, clonotype counts were normalized to the number of sorted cells before true diversity and Gini coefficients were calculated with the tcR R package. The overlap coefficient, calculated on TCRB nucleotide sequences, was used to measure repertoire sharing. As a proxy for the pre-selection repertoire, out-of-frame TCRB sequences from naive cells were analyzed. TCRdb stores this immuneACCESS table with in-frame sequences only. Part of the clones is absent; in the studies checked, under half of the shortfall reflects unresolved V genes, and no reason is known for the rest. Clone size and the V and J calls come from that table; the DNA yielded D and trimming. The sample yields about 620,000 clones; roughly a sixth were counted once. Around 0.1% of the sample comes from the top ten.

Each donor gave one peripheral blood draw, around 0.12 L on average, collected into heparinised tubes. Naive, central memory, regulatory and stem cell-like memory CD4+ T cells were sorted on a BD FACSAria II using a panel including CD45RO, CCR7, CD25, CD127, CD95 and CD27. All sorted populations exceeded 95% purity. Right away, PBMCs were isolated by Lymphoprep density gradient centrifugation and were stained directly, with no culture step. So that batch effects would be minimized, each experiment stained and sorted samples in pairs, pairing one healthy donor with one patient. The chain is made from TRBV2 and TRBJ1-2, with 7 central nucleotides matching TRBD1. This TCR came from a man younger than 35 in good health. Material for sequencing was naive CD4+ T cells from blood. The cell subset or site label for this specimen denotes: true naive CD4+ T cells. The CDR3 reads as follows: CASTFDTGANYGYTF. The nucleotide sequence is TGTGCCAGCACGTTTGATACAGGGGCTAACTATGGCTACACCTTC.